This section outlines one T cell receptor (beta chain) sequence together with its context. With 1 base removed from V and 7 bases from J, the gap between germline ends came to 11 bases. Germline CDR1 SGHAT, CDR2 FQNNGV. The CDR3 is 14 amino acids. This sample stems from a study of blood T cell repertoires in COVID-19. Study background: There were acute and convalescent COVID-19 samples, and they came from the United States, Italy and Spain. T cells, B-cell-depleted T cells, or PBMCs provided the cDNA or gDNA that served as material.

Authors' methods: Reference gene primer amplification yielded estimated nucleated cell counts. Repertoires were generated with immunoSEQ multiplex PCR, while TCRdb's copy carries only in-frame clones and drops some. V, J and clone size derive from that table, while D and trimming were established from the DNA sequence. Among some 330,000 clones listed, approximately 87% were seen once. Participants spanned ages about 18 to 90 years and resided in some 22 US areas. Sequences were obtained from PBMCs or T cells enriched from blood (not recorded which). The clonotype comes from a man between 40 and 49 years old in a cohort exposed to, infected with or recovered from COVID-19 (not recorded which). The chain joins TRBV11-2 to TRBJ2-1; D perhaps matches TRBD2 (6 bases). As DNA, the CDR3 is TGTGCCAGCAGCTTAGGAACTGGGGGGAATGAGCAGTTCTTC. Its translation: CASSLGTGGNEQFF.